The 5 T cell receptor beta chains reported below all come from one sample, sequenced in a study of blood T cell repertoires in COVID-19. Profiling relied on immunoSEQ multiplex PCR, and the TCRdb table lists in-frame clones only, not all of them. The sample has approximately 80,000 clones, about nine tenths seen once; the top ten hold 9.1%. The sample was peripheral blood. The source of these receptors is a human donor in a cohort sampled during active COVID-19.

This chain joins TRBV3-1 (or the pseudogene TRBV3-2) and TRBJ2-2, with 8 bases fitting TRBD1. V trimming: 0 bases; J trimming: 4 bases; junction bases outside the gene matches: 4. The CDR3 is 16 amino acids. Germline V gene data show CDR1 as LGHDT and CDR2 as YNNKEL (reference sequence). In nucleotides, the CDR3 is TGTGCCAGCAGCCAAGATCGGACAGGGTCCACCGGGGAGCTGTTTTTT. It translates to CASSQDRTGSTGELFF.

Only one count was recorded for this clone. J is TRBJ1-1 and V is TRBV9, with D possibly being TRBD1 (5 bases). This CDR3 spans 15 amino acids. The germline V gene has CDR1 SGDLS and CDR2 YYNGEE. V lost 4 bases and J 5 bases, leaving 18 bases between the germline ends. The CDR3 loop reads CASSIREIGVTEAFF. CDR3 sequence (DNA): TGTGCCAGCAGCATTAGAGAGATAGGGGTGACTGAAGCTTTCTTT.

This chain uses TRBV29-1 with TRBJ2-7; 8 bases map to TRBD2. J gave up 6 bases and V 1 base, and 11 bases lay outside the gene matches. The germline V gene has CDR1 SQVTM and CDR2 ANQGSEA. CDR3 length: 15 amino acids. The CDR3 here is CSVEVYQRELREQYF. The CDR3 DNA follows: TGCAGCGTTGAAGTTTACCAGCGGGAGTTACGCGAGCAGTACTTC.

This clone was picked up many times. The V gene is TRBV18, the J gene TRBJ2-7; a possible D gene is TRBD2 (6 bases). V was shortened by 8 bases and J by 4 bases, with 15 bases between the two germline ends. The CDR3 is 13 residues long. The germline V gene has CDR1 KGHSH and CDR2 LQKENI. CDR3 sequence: CASRNGGGYEQYF. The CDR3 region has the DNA TGTGCCAGCCGTAACGGGGGTGGGTACGAGCAGTACTTC. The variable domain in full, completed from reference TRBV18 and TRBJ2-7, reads NAGVMQNPRHLVRRRGQEARLRCSPMKGHSHVYWYRQLPEEGLKFMVYLQKENIIDESGMPKERFSAEFPKEGPSILRIQQVVRGDSAAYFCASRNGGGYEQYFGPGTRLTVT.

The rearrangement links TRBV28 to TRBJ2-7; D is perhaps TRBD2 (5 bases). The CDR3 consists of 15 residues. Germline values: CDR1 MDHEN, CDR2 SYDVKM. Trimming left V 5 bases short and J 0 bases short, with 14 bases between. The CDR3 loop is CASSPRGGSSYEQYF. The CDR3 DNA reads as TGTGCCAGCAGTCCACGGGGTGGGAGCTCCTACGAGCAGTACTTC.